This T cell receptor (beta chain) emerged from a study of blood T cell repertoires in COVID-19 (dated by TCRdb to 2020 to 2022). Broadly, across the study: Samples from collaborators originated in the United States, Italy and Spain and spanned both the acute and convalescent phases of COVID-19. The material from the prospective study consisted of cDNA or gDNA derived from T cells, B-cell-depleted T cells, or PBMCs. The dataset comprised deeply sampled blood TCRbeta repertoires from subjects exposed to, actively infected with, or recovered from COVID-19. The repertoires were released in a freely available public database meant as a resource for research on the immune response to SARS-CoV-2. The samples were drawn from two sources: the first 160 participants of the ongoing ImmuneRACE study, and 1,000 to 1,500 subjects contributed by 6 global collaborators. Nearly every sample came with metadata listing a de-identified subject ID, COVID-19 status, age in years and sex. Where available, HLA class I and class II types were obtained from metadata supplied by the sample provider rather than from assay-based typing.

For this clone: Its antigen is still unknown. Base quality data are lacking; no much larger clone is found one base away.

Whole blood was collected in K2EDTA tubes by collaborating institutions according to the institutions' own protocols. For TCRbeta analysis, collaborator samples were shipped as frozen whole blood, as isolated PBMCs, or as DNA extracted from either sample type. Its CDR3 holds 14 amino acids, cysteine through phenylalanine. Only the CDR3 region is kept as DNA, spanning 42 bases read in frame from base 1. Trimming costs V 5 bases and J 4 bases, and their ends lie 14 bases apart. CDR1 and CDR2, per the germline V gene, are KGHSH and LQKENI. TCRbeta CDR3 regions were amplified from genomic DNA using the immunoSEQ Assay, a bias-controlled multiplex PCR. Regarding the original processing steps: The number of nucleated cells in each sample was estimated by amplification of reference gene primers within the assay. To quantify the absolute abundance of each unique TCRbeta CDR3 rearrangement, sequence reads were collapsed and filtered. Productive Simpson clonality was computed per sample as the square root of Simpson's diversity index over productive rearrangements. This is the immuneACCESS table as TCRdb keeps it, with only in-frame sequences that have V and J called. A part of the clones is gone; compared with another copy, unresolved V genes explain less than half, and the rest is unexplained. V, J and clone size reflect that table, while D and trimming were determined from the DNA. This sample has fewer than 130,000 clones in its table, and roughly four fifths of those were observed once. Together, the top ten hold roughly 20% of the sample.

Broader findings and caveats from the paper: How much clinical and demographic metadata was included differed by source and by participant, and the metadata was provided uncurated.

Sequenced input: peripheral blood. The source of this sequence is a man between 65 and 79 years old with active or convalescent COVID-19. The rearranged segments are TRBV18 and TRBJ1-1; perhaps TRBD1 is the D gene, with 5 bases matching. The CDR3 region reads CASSSAGKATEAFF. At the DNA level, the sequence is TGTGCCAGCTCATCTGCAGGGAAAGCCACTGAAGCTTTCTTT.